Each of the 23 T cell receptor beta chains below was sequenced from the same sample in a study of cytomegalovirus exposure and HLA in healthy donors. The PCR was carried out with 60 Vbeta primers and 13 Jbeta primers. Sequencing was performed with immunoSEQ multiplex PCR; in TCRdb, only in-frame clones are kept and a portion is missing. The repertoire consists of about 110,000 clones, with over 75% occurring once and the leading ten covering 5.4%. Specimen: PBMCs. These receptors all stem from a young woman in good health and CMV-seropositive.

V and J are TRBV19 and TRBJ2-2; weak D call: TRBD1 (6 bases). V gave up 10 bases and J gave up 5 bases, with 14 bases separating them. Germline CDR1 LNHDA, CDR2 SQIVND (reference sequence). CDR3 length: 13 residues. CDR3 sequence (DNA): TGTGCCACTAGAGATAGGGGGACCGGGGAGCTGTTTTTT. It specifies CATRDRGTGELFF.

The chain links TRBV11-2 to TRBJ1-1; D unresolved. V shed 3 bases and J shed 3 bases, with 5 bases lying between them. Looked up from germline, CDR1 is SGHAT and CDR2 is FQNNGV. The CDR3 contains 12 residues. CDR3 sequence (DNA): TGTGCCAGCAGCTTCCAGGACACTGAAGCTTTCTTT. It specifies CASSFQDTEAFF.

The chain recombines TRBV29-1 with TRBJ1-2; D remains unclear. The germline V gene encodes CDR1 SQVTM and CDR2 ANQGSEA. The CDR3 totals 11 residues. Trimming took off 4 bases at V and 6 bases at J, with 9 bases between the two ends. CDR3 amino acids: CSVGRSDGYTF. As DNA, the CDR3 is TGCAGCGTTGGCCGGTCGGATGGCTACACCTTC.

This clone was detected only once. This chain connects TRBV27 to TRBJ1-1, with 8 bases identical to TRBD1. Germline CDR1 reads MNHEY; CDR2 reads SMNVEV (reference sequence). The CDR3 covers 16 residues. V was pared by 3 bases and J by 3 bases, with 9 bases of the junction left unmatched. CDR3 region: CASSFWTGTPHTEAFF. DNA for the CDR3: TGTGCCAGCAGTTTCTGGACAGGGACCCCCCACACTGAAGCTTTCTTT.

The rearrangement links TRBV7-9 to TRBJ1-1; D is uncertain. The CDR3 totals 13 residues. The ends were cut back, 1 base at V and 3 bases at J, with 6 bases in the middle. Germline V gene data show CDR1 as SEHNR and CDR2 as FQNEAQ (reference sequence). CDR3: CASSLDRDTEAFF. The CDR3 DNA reads as TGTGCCAGCAGCTTAGACCGGGACACTGAAGCTTTCTTT.

The chain uses TRBV14 and TRBJ2-7, with D perhaps matching TRBD2 (5 bases). Germline CDR1 and CDR2: SGHDN and FVKESK. The CDR3 runs to 14 residues. The V end was cut by 0 bases, the J end by 7 bases, with 13 bases between. The CDR3 region has the DNA TGTGCCAGCAGCCAAGAAGGTTCTTGGAGGGAGCAGTACTTC. Translated, it gives CASSQEGSWREQYF.

V is TRBV11-3 and J is TRBJ1-6; weak D call: TRBD1 (6 bases). This CDR3 is 14 amino acids long. Germline V gene data show CDR1 as SGHNT and CDR2 as YENEEA. The V end lost 5 bases, the J end lost 10 bases, and 15 bases lay between the germline ends. The CDR3 sequence is CASSLSDRESPLHF. CDR3 nucleotide sequence: TGTGCCAGCAGCCTCTCGGACAGAGAGTCACCCCTCCACTTT. The complete variable domain, with remaining parts taken from reference TRBV11-3 and TRBJ1-6, reads EAGVVQSPRYKIIEKKQPVAFWCNPISGHNTLYWYLQNLGQGPELLIRYENEEAVDDSQLPKDRFSAERLKGVDSTLKIQPAELGDSAVYLCASSLSDRESPLHFGNGTRLTVT.

The chain joins TRBV21-1 to TRBJ2-2; the table calls TRBD2, which could not be checked here. TRBV21-1 is a listed pseudogene. CDR3 size: 15 residues. This CDR3 is CASSKTSGSTGELFF. The DNA for the CDR3 is TGTGCCAGCAGCAAGACTAGCGGGAGCACCGGGGAGCTGTTTTTT.

Turning to this clone: One end of the junction varies from germline; a read error may be responsible. The CDR3 loop reads CASSSGQLQGTQYF. In DNA, the CDR3 is TGCGCCAGCAGCTCGGGACAGCTCCAAGGGACCCAGTACTTC. The V gene is TRBV5-1, the J gene TRBJ2-5, with TRBD1 matching 7 bases. The length of the CDR3 is 14 residues. CDR1 is SGHRS and CDR2 is YFSETQ in the germline V gene.

This clone was found once. The CDR3 DNA follows: TGTGCCAGCAGCGGAACCGCGCTAGCGGGAGGAGAGACCCAGTACTTC. It encodes CASSGTALAGGETQYF. The chain carries TRBV9 and TRBJ2-5; TRBD2 matches 11 bases. The CDR3 contains 16 residues. J was trimmed by 4 bases and V by 3 bases; bases with no gene match: 8. Germline V gene data show CDR1 as SGDLS and CDR2 as YYNGEE.

V and J are TRBV4-1 and TRBJ1-4; D may be TRBD1 (6 bases). V was clipped by 0 bases and J by 14 bases, with 16 bases between them. The CDR3 totals 14 residues. Germline loops: CDR1 MGHRA, CDR2 YSYEKL. The CDR3 nucleotides are TGCGCCAGCAGCCAAGAAAGCGGGGACAATAAGCTGTTTTTT. This encodes CASSQESGDNKLFF.

The rearrangement links TRBV7-2 to TRBJ2-7, with 7 bases aligning to TRBD2. In germline, CDR1 is SGHTA, CDR2 FQGNSA. This CDR3 has 13 amino acids. The J segment lost 3 bases and the V segment lost 5 bases, leaving 4 bases of the junction unmatched. CDR3 in amino acids: CASSRRGGYEQYF. Here the CDR3 DNA reads TGTGCCAGCAGCAGACGCGGGGGCTACGAGCAGTACTTC.

This clone was counted a single time. The gene calls are TRBV6-6 and TRBJ1-2, with D perhaps matching TRBD1 (5 bases). The CDR3 consists of 16 residues. CDR1 MNHNY and CDR2 SVGAGI come from the germline V gene (reference sequence). Trimming removed 7 bases from V and 5 bases from J, with 23 bases in between. DNA of the CDR3: TGTGCCAGCAAGATCCCGGGGGGGGAGACCCCATATGGCTACACCTTC. This gives the protein CASKIPGGETPYGYTF.

CDR3 nucleotides: TGTGCCAGCAGTTCCCCAAGGGGGCAAACACCCCTCCACTTT. This codes for CASSSPRGQTPLHF. The rearrangement uses TRBV6-5 and TRBJ1-6, with TRBD1 matching 7 bases. Germline V gene sequence: CDR1 MNHEY, CDR2 SVGAGI. This CDR3 contains 14 residues. Germline trimming cut 4 bases from V and 11 bases from J; bases unmatched to any gene: 8.

The J gene is TRBJ1-4, the V gene TRBV11-2, with TRBD1 as a possible D gene (6 bases). The CDR3 contains 15 residues. The V gene's germline CDR1 is SGHAT and CDR2 FQNNGV. The ends were cut back, 6 bases at V and 3 bases at J, with 14 bases in the middle. For the CDR3, the DNA is TGTGCCAGCAGTTTCTGGGACAAAGCTAATGAAAAACTGTTTTTT. Protein sequence: CASSFWDKANEKLFF. Full variable domain (outside the CDR3, taken from reference TRBV11-2 and TRBJ1-4): EAGVAQSPRYKIIEKRQSVAFWCNPISGHATLYWYQQILGQGPKLLIQFQNNGVVDDSQLPKDRFSAERLKGVDSTLKIQPAKLEDSAVYLCASSFWDKANEKLFFGSGTQLSVL.

The rearrangement links TRBV9 to TRBJ1-2; no definite D call. Germline lookup yields CDR1 SGDLS and CDR2 YYNGEE. This CDR3 is built from 14 residues. V was trimmed by 0 bases and J by 8 bases, leaving 14 bases between them. DNA for the CDR3: TGTGCCAGCAGCGTAGCCCTATGGGGAGAAGGCTACACCTTC. Translating it yields CASSVALWGEGYTF.

This clone occurred once. This chain links TRBV9 with TRBJ2-1; TRBD2 matches at 7 bases. The germline CDR1 and CDR2 sequences are SGDLS and YYNGEE. J was trimmed by 10 bases and V by 4 bases; bases with no gene match: 14. The CDR3 contains 15 residues. CDR3 DNA sequence: TGTGCCAGCAGCAATCTAGCGGACGCCTCGGGGGAGCAGTTCTTC. Residues: CASSNLADASGEQFF.

The rearrangement links TRBV7-2 to TRBJ1-1; 8 bases match TRBD1. Germline V gene sequence: CDR1 SGHTA, CDR2 FQGNSA. V lost 5 bases, J lost 4 bases, and 12 bases stayed unmatched. The CDR3 length is 16 residues. The chain's CDR3 is CASSRRIGTGSTEAFF. CDR3 bases: TGTGCCAGCAGCCGACGTATAGGGACAGGTTCCACTGAAGCTTTCTTT.

This clone was seen once. V and J are TRBV7-8 and TRBJ1-2; 12 bases are a match to TRBD1. The CDR3 spans 15 residues. V lost 4 bases to trimming and J lost 7 bases; unmatched junction nucleotides: 7. Germline CDR1 and CDR2: SGHVS and FQNEAQ. CDR3 protein: CASSWDRGPLTGYTF. In nucleotides, the CDR3 is TGTGCCAGCAGCTGGGACAGGGGGCCCCTTACTGGCTACACCTTC.

The chain recombines TRBV5-1 with TRBJ2-1; 8 bases agree with TRBD2. Per germline, CDR1 SGHRS and CDR2 YFSETQ. Unmatched junction bases numbered 10, after V lost 4 bases and J lost 7 bases. The length of the CDR3 is 15 residues. The CDR3: CASSRSQAGVNEQFF. CDR3 coding DNA: TGCGCCAGCAGCCGGAGCCAAGCGGGAGTTAATGAGCAGTTCTTC.

The V gene is TRBV9, the J gene TRBJ1-3, with D maybe TRBD1 (5 bases). CDR3 length equals 15 residues. The V gene lost 4 bases and the J gene lost 0 bases, with 11 bases spanning the gap. The V gene's germline CDR1 is SGDLS and CDR2 YYNGEE. The CDR3 DNA is TGTGCCAGCAGCTCCCCTGGGGCCTCTGGAAACACCATATATTTT. Its translation is CASSSPGASGNTIYF. Full variable domain (missing parts from reference TRBV9 and TRBJ1-3): DSGVTQTPKHLITATGQRVTLRCSPRSGDLSVYWYQQSLDQGLQFLIQYYNGEERAKGNILERFSAQQFPDLHSELNLSSLELGDSALYFCASSSPGASGNTIYFGEGSWLTVV.

The chain carries TRBV5-1 and TRBJ1-2, with D possibly TRBD1 on 5 matching bases. The CDR3 has 15 residues. V lost 2 bases to trimming and J lost 6 bases, with 17 bases between them. Germline V gene data show CDR1 as SGHRS and CDR2 as YFSETQ. CDR3 amino acids: CASSFLPDGGDGYTF. The CDR3 DNA reads TGCGCCAGCAGCTTCCTCCCGGACGGGGGGGATGGCTACACCTTC.

The chain uses TRBV11-3 and TRBJ1-3; 8 nucleotides line up with TRBD1. The CDR3 is 16 amino acids. Germline lookup yields CDR1 SGHNT and CDR2 YENEEA. With V trimmed by 5 bases and J by 1 base, 7 bases remained unmatched. DNA for the CDR3: TGTGCCAGCAGCGCCGGGGACAGGCCTTCTGGAAACACCATATATTTT. It codes for CASSAGDRPSGNTIYF.